The present TCR beta chain was sequenced within a study of CD8+CD57+ T cells in acquired aplastic anemia. As for the study in general: Mean DNA quantity obtained from sorted CD4+ and CD8+ cells was about 3.2 ug. CD4+ cells from healthy donors averaged roughly 11 million reads.

This clonotype was seen at least ten times. The V end lost 4 bases, the J end lost 3 bases, and 10 bases lay between the germline ends. CDR3 length: 13 residues. Germline assignment: CDR1 SGHVS and CDR2 FNYEAQ. Template material for TCR beta VDJ and CDR3 profiling consisted of genomic DNA. From the reads, TCRdb called clonotypes with MiXCR, one entry per CDR3 protein. The table shows approximately 200,000 distinct CDR3 sequences, with about half occurring only once. Sequencing was carried out using sorted CD4+, CD8+, or CD8+CD57+ T cells (not recorded which) from PBMCs. V and J are TRBV7-6 and TRBJ2-7, with D hard to call. The sequence was obtained from a human donor in good health, serving as a control. Written as DNA, the CDR3 is TGTGCCAGCAGCTCTGAGTGGGGCTACGAGCAGTACTTC. It specifies CASSSEWGYEQYF.